Below are 19 T cell receptor beta chains sequenced from a single sample in a study of blood T cells in healthy people across ages. Primed by a sample-barcoded 5' primer and a J-beta primer mix, a second PCR proceeded for roughly 7 to 12 cycles. TCRdb redid the calling of the 5' RACE reads with MiXCR, one entry per CDR3 protein. The table lists about a million distinct CDR3 sequences, 51% of them singletons, with about 22% in the top ten. Sequencing used blood. The receptors derive from a woman aged 55-75 years in good health.

This clonotype was counted a few times. The CDR3 region has the DNA TGTGCCAGCATACAGAAGGGGACCCAGTACTTC. It translates to CASIQKGTQYF. This sequence joins TRBV6-2 or TRBV6-3 and TRBJ2-7; unclear D gene. The J call may be in error: the DNA end matches TRBJ2-5 better. This CDR3 has 11 residues. From germline, CDR1 is MNHEY and CDR2 SVGEGT.

There are a few counts of this clonotype. The chain recombines TRBV4-1 with TRBJ2-7; D uncertain. Trimming shortened V by 1 base and J by 3 bases, and 13 bases separated the two germline ends. Germline CDR1 is MGHRA and CDR2 is YSYEKL. This CDR3 is 15 amino acids long. This CDR3 reads CASSQVSDTYYEQYF. Here the CDR3 DNA reads TGCGCCAGCAGCCAAGTATCAGACACCTACTACGAGCAGTACTTC.

In this sample, this clonotype turned up a few times. The J gene is TRBJ2-7, the V gene TRBV6-5; D perhaps matches TRBD1 (5 bases). The germline V and J ends were trimmed by 0 bases and 1 base, with 13 bases remaining between them. Germline CDR1 is MNHEY and CDR2 is SVGAGI. The CDR3 runs to 16 residues. CDR3 in amino acids: CASSYSGQGRSYEQYF. The CDR3 DNA follows: TGTGCCAGCAGTTACTCTGGGCAGGGTCGTTCCTACGAGCAGTACTTC.

This clonotype was detected once. The chain is built from TRBV6-1 and TRBJ2-6, with TRBD1 matching over 9 bases. The germline V gene has CDR1 MNHNS and CDR2 SASEGT. The CDR3 runs 17 residues. Unmatched junction bases numbered 5, after V lost 5 bases and J lost 0 bases. In DNA, the CDR3 is TGTGCCAGCAGTACAGGGGGCAGAAGCTCTGGGGCCAACGTCCTGACTTTC. Its translation is CASSTGGRSSGANVLTF.

The V gene is TRBV21-1, the J gene TRBJ2-3; the table's D call of TRBD1 was not tested on the DNA. TRBV21-1 is assigned pseudogene status. There are 17 residues in the CDR3. CDR3 nucleotide sequence: TGTGCCAACGAACAGGGGGAGGCAGGAGAGGACACAGATACGCAGTATTTT. This encodes CANEQGEAGEDTDTQYF.

The J gene is TRBJ1-6, the V gene TRBV5-1; D is uncertain. This CDR3 spans 14 amino acids. V dropped 2 bases and J dropped 6 bases, with 9 bases sitting between them. Germline CDR1 SGHRS, CDR2 YFSETQ. CDR3 sequence reads: CASSFGRSNSPLHF. CDR3 sequence (DNA): TGCGCCAGCAGCTTCGGACGGTCTAATTCACCCCTCCACTTT.

The gene calls are TRBV7-7 and TRBJ2-4; D gene ambiguous. The DNA end is more similar to TRBJ2-7, so the J call may be wrong. Germline values: CDR1 SSHAT, CDR2 FNYEAQ (reference sequence). The CDR3 totals 15 residues. CDR3 DNA: TGTGCCAGCAGCTTTAAATCGGACCCAGAATACGAGCAGTACTTC. As protein: CASSFKSDPEYEQYF.

The rearrangement joins TRBV12-3 or TRBV12-4 to TRBJ2-7; D possibly corresponds to TRBD1 (5 bases). V lost 3 bases and J lost 3, with 12 bases in between. This CDR3 comprises 14 residues. The DNA of the CDR3 is TGTGCCAGCAGTTTCGCCGACAGAGGCTACGAGCAGTACTTC. Translated, it gives CASSFADRGYEQYF.

The chain is built from TRBV4-2 and TRBJ1-1, with 8 bases fitting TRBD1. J was trimmed by 8 bases and V by 0 bases; bases with no gene match: 5. From germline, CDR1 is LGHNA and CDR2 YNFKEQ. The CDR3 sequence is 14 residues long. DNA of the CDR3: TGTGCCAGCAGCCAAGAAAACCGGGACAGGGAAGCTTTCTTT. Protein product: CASSQENRDREAFF.

This clonotype has a handful of counts. The chain recombines TRBV20-1 with TRBJ1-2; TRBD1 matches at 9 bases. CDR1 is DFQATT and CDR2 is SNEGSKA in the germline V gene (reference sequence). The CDR3 loop spans 15 amino acids. V lost 3 bases, J lost 10 bases, and 15 bases stayed unmatched. CDR3 coding DNA: TGCAGTGCTAGGGGGGGACAGGGCGCGGCCTTAGACTACACCTTC. Residues: CSARGGQGAALDYTF.

The sample holds a few counts of this clonotype. J is TRBJ2-3 and V is TRBV11-2, with D uncertain. Trimming left V 0 bases short and J 0 bases short, with 13 bases between. The CDR3 totals 17 residues. Per germline, CDR1 SGHAT and CDR2 FQNNGV. CDR3 bases: TGTGCCAGCAGCTTAGAGAGACGTCCCTACAGCACAGATACGCAGTATTTT. This translates into CASSLERRPYSTDTQYF.

This clonotype was observed once. The chain joins TRBV7-2 to TRBJ2-7; TRBD1 aligns across 9 bases. Unmatched junction bases numbered 7, after V lost 1 base and J lost 9 bases. This CDR3 region has 14 residues. In germline, CDR1 is SGHTA, CDR2 FQGNSA. CDR3 DNA sequence: TGTGCCAGCAGCTTAGAGGGACAGGGATGCGCGCAGTACTTC. Translating gives CASSLEGQGCAQYF.

The rearrangement joins TRBV12-3 or TRBV12-4 to TRBJ2-5; TRBD2 aligns across 7 bases. This CDR3 region has 14 residues. V lost 6 bases, J lost 4 bases, and 8 bases stayed unmatched. The CDR3 spells CASSWAGVVETQYF. The CDR3 bases are TGTGCCAGCAGCTGGGCGGGAGTGGTAGAGACCCAGTACTTC.

This rearrangement joins TRBV15 to TRBJ2-1, with 9 positions matching TRBD1. There are 15 residues in the CDR3. Per the germline V gene, CDR1 is LNHNV and CDR2 is YYDKDF (reference sequence). V lost 6 bases, J lost 7 bases, and 10 bases stayed unmatched. The chain's CDR3 is CATSLGTGWNNEQFF. CDR3 in DNA: TGTGCCACCAGTTTAGGGACAGGGTGGAATAATGAGCAGTTCTTC.

The genes are TRBV20-1 and TRBJ2-7; 7 bases align to TRBD2. Germline CDR1 reads DFQATT; CDR2 reads SNEGSKA (reference sequence). J gave up 7 bases and V 3 bases, and 15 bases lay outside the gene matches. The CDR3 is made up of 15 amino acids. The CDR3 loop is CSASPRTRSISEQYF. CDR3 DNA sequence: TGCAGTGCTAGCCCTCGGACTAGGTCTATTTCTGAGCAGTACTTC.

The chain's CDR3 is CASSGTGAYGYTF. The CDR3 DNA sequence: TGTGCCAGCAGTGGGACAGGAGCCTATGGCTACACCTTC. The rearrangement uses TRBV6-6 and TRBJ1-2; TRBD1 aligns across 8 bases. V lost 5 bases to trimming and J lost 4 bases; unmatched junction nucleotides: 3. The CDR3 length is 13 residues. Germline CDR1 reads MNHNY; CDR2 reads SVGAGI (reference sequence).

This clonotype was picked up a small number of times. The chain is built from TRBV12-3 or TRBV12-4 and TRBJ2-7, with 13 bases identical to TRBD2. With 4 bases clipped from V and 7 bases from J, the junction kept 13 bases outside the gene matches. The CDR3 covers 17 residues. The CDR3 reads CASSSTSGREGLGEQYF. The CDR3 DNA reads as TGTGCCAGCAGTTCCACTAGCGGGAGGGAAGGATTGGGAGAGCAGTACTTC.

J is TRBJ2-1 and V is TRBV20-1; possible D gene TRBD1, 6 bases. Germline V gene lookup returns CDR1 DFQATT and CDR2 SNEGSKA (reference sequence). This CDR3 has 14 amino acids. Between the trimmed V and J ends, which lost 6 bases and 5 bases, there was a span of 17 bases. This CDR3 reads CSAPRGSGDNEQFF. The DNA for the CDR3 is TGCAGTGCCCCGAGGGGCTCAGGGGACAATGAGCAGTTCTTC.

Concerning this clonotype itself: At one boundary the junction diverges from the germline segment, which might be a read error. DNA for the CDR3: TGTAGAGCTAGATCATTGACTAGCGGGATCCCCGGGCCACACAATGAGCAGTTCTTC. This gives the protein CRARSLTSGIPGPHNEQFF. V is TRBV20-1 and J is TRBJ2-1; 11 bases fit TRBD2. Germline V gene lookup returns CDR1 DFQATT and CDR2 SNEGSKA (reference sequence). The CDR3 is made up of 19 amino acids.